This T cell receptor (beta chain) came from a study of somatic mutations in cytotoxic T cells in rheumatoid arthritis (dated by TCRdb to 2015 to 2018). About the full investigation: Right after diagnosis and prior to the start of any treatment, 30 ml EDTA of peripheral blood was drawn from patients. Some T-cell populations stained with V beta antibodies were sorted by flow on a FACSAria II or Sony SH800 to nearly 100% purity, with sorted V beta1+ cells additionally subjected to TCRB sequencing. Whether expanded CD8+ T-cell clones in untreated, newly diagnosed rheumatoid arthritis carry somatic mutations was the study question, and clonality was characterized with TCRB deep sequencing. Median age was essentially the same in the patient group and the control group. TCRB deep sequencing covered some 60 patients with rheumatoid arthritis along with 15 to 20 healthy controls. General conclusions and limits of the study: An increase of CD8+ clonality with age was seen in patients (Spearman r ~ 0.49) but not in healthy controls. It was unknown which antigens the expanded CD8+ clones targeted, and their absence from virus-specific databases did not exclude viral specificity. There was no significant difference in CD8+ T-cell clonality between rheumatoid arthritis patients and age-matched healthy controls. In 8 of 65 patients the largest CD8+ clone exceeded 20% of CD8+ cells, and several identical CD8+ TCRB sequences were shared between blood and synovial fluid.

TCRB CDR3 sequencing used the immunoSEQ assay on genomic DNA. The original pipeline was this. Only a few patient CD8+ clones larger than 1% matched published virus-specific TCRB sequences when compared against them. Nothing other than productive TCRB rearrangements was included in the analyses. Clonality was calculated as a Shannon entropy-based productive clonality index, and a clone was defined by a unique TCRB CDR3 sequence. The template counts of each clone relative to the total templates per sample were used to calculate repertoire overlap between two samples. V-gene usage measured by flow cytometry correlated with TCRB sequencing V-gene usage, with a Spearman r of approximately 0.66. This is the immuneACCESS table as TCRdb keeps it, with only in-frame sequences that have V and J called. A part of the clones is gone; compared with another copy, unresolved V genes explain less than half, and the rest is unexplained. That table is the source of V, J and clone size, and D and trimming were worked out from the DNA. A total of 21,000 or so clones appear in this sample, about four fifths of them only once. Around 3.8% of the sample is in the top ten clones.

This clone has a single count. Its antigen is not yet known. Base qualities are not recorded, but no much larger clone differs from it by a single base. CD4+ and CD8+ cells were isolated by positive magnetic bead selection on an AutoMACS, and purity was checked by flow cytometry. Initial screening for clonal expansions relied on flow cytometry with a TCR V beta antibody panel, after which sorted CD8+ fractions underwent TCRB deep sequencing for characterization. Peripheral blood mononuclear cells were isolated by Ficoll-Paque PLUS density gradient separation. DNA was extracted from CD4-enriched, CD8-enriched or PBMC samples with Nucleospin Tissue or Tissue XS kits and quantified with a Qubit 2.0 fluorometer. The sequence derives from an adult with rheumatoid arthritis. Material: CD8+ T cells sorted from blood.

CDR3 protein: CASSSGPGGTGELFF. At the DNA level, the sequence is TGTGCCAGCAGCTCCGGGCCCGGCGGCACCGGGGAGCTGTTTTTT. The rearrangement joined TRBV7-2 to TRBJ2-2; no D gene call is confident. In the germline V gene, CDR1 corresponds to SGHTA and CDR2 to FQGNSA. The CDR3 spans 15 residues, from the cysteine through the phenylalanine. Only the CDR3 DNA is retained, 45 bases long and in frame from the first base. V drops 4 bases and J drops 4 bases, leaving 13 bases in between.